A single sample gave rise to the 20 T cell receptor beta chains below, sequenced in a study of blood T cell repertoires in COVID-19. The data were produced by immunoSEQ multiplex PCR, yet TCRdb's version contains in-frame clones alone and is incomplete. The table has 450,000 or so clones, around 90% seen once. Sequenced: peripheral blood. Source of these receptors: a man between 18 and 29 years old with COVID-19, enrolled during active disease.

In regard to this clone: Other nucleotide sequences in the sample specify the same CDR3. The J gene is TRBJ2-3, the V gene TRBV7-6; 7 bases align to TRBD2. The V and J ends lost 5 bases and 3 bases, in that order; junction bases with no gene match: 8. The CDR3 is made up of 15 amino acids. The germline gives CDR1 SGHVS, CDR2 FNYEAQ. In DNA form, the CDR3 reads TGTGCCAGCAGCGCTCTCGCCGGGGGGACAGATACGCAGTATTTT. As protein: CASSALAGGTDTQYF.

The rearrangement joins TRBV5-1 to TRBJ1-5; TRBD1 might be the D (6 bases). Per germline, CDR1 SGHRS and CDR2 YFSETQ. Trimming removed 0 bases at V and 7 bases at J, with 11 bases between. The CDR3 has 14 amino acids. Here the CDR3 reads CASSLEGVGQPQHF. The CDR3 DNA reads TGCGCCAGCAGCTTGGAGGGGGTGGGACAGCCCCAGCATTTT.

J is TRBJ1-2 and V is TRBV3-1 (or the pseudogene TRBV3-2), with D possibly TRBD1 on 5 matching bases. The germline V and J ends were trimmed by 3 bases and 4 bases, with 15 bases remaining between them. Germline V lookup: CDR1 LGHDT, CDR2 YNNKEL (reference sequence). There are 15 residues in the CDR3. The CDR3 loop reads CASSQNGREAYGYTF. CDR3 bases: TGTGCCAGCAGCCAGAACGGCAGGGAAGCCTATGGCTACACCTTC.

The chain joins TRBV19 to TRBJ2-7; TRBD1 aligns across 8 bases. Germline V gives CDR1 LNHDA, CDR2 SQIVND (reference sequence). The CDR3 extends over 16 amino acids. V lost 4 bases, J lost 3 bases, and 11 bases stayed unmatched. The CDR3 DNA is TGTGCCAGTAGTACTCGTACTTCAGGGGGCAGCTACGAGCAGTACTTC. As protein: CASSTRTSGGSYEQYF.

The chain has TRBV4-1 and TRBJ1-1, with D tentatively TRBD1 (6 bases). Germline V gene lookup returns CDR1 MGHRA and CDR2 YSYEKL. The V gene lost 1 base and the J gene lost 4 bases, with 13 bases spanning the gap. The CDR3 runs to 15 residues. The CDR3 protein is CASSQGGRMGTEAFF. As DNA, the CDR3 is TGCGCCAGCAGCCAAGGGGGGCGTATGGGCACTGAAGCTTTCTTT.

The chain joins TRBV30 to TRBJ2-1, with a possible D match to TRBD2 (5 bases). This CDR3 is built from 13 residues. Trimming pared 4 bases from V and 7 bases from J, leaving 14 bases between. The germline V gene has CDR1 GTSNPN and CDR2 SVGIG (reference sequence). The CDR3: CAWTVGSGNEQFF. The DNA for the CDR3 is TGTGCCTGGACTGTAGGGTCGGGGAATGAGCAGTTCTTC.

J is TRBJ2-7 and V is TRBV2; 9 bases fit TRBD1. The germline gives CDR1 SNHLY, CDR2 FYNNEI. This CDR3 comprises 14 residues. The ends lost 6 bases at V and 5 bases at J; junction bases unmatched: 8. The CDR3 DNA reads TGTGCCAGCAGGACCGACAGGGGGATCCACGAGCAGTACTTC. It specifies CASRTDRGIHEQYF.

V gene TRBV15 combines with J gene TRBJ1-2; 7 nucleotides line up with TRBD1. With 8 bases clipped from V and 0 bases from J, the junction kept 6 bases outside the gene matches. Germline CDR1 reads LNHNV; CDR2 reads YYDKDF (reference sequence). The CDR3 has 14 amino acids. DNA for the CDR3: TGTGCCACCTTCAACAGGGGCGCTAACTATGGCTACACCTTC. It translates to CATFNRGANYGYTF.

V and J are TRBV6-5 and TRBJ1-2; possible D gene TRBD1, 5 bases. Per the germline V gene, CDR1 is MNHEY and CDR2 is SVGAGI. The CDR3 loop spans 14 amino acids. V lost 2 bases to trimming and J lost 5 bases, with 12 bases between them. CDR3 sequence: CASSYGGFPYGYTF. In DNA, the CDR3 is TGTGCCAGCAGTTACGGGGGGTTCCCATATGGCTACACCTTC.

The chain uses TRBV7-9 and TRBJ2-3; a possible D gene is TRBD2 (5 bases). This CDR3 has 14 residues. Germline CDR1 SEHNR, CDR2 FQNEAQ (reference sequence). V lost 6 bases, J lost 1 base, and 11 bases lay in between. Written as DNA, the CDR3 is TGTGCCAGCAGGTACCGGACTGGCACAGATACGCAGTATTTT. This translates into CASRYRTGTDTQYF.

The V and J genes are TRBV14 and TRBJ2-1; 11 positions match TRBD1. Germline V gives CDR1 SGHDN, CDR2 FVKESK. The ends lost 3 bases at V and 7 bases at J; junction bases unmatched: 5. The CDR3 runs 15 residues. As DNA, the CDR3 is TGTGCCAGCAGCCAGAAGGACAGGGGGCCTAATGAGCAGTTCTTC. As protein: CASSQKDRGPNEQFF.

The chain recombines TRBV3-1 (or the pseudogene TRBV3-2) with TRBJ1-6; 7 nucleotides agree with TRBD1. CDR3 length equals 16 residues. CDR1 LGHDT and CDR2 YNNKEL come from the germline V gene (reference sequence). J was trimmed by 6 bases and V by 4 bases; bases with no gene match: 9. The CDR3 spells CASSPFRQGRNSPLHF. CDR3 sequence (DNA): TGTGCCAGCAGCCCATTCCGACAGGGTCGTAATTCACCCCTCCACTTT.

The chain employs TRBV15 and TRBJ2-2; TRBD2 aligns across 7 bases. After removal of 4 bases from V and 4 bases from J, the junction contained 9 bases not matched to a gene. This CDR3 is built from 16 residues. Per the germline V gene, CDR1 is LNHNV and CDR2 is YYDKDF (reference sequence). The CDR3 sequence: CATSISEGGSTGELFF. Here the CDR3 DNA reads TGTGCCACCAGCATCAGTGAGGGAGGGTCCACCGGGGAGCTGTTTTTT.

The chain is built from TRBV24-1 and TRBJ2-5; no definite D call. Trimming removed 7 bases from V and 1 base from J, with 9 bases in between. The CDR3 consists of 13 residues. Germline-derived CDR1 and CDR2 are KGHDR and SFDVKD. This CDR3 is CATSSTGQETQYF. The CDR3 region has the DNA TGTGCCACCAGCTCCACGGGCCAAGAGACCCAGTACTTC.

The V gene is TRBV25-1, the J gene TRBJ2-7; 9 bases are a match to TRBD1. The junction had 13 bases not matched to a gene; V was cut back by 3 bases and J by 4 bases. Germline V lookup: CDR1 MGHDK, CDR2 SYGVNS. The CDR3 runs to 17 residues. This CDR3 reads CASSEESGTGNFYEQYF. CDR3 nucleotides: TGTGCCAGCAGTGAGGAGTCGGGGACAGGGAATTTTTACGAGCAGTACTTC.

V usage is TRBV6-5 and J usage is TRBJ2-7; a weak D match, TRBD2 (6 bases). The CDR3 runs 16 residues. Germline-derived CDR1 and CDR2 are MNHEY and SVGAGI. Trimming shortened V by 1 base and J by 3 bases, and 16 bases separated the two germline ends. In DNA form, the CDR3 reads TGTGCCAGCAGTTACTTGGGAGGCCGGGATTACTACGAGCAGTACTTC. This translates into CASSYLGGRDYYEQYF.

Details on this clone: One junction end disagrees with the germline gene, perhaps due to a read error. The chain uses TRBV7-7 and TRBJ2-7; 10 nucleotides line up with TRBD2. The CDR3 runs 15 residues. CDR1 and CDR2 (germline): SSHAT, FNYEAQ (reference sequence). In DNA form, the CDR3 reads TGTGCTAGCAGCTTGGAAGCGGGAGGGGACTACGAGCAGTACTTC. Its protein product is CASSLEAGGDYEQYF.

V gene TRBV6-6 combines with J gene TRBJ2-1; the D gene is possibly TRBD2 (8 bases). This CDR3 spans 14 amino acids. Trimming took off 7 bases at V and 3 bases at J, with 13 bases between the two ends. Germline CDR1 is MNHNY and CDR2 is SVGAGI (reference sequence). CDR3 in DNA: TGTGCCAGCAAGGGGGCGGGGGGCTACAATGAGCAGTTCTTC. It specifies CASKGAGGYNEQFF.

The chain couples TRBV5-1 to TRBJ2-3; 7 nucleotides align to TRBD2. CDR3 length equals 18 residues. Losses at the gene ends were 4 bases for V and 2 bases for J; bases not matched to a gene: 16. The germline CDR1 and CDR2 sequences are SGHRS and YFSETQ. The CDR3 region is CASSTTGTTSRTTDTQYF. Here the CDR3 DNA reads TGCGCCAGCAGCACAACCGGGACTACCTCTAGAACCACAGATACGCAGTATTTT.

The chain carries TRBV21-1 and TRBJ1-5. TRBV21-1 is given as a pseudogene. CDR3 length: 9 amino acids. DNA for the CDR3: TGTGCCAGCCACTCCCCCCAGCATTTT. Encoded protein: CASHSPQHF.